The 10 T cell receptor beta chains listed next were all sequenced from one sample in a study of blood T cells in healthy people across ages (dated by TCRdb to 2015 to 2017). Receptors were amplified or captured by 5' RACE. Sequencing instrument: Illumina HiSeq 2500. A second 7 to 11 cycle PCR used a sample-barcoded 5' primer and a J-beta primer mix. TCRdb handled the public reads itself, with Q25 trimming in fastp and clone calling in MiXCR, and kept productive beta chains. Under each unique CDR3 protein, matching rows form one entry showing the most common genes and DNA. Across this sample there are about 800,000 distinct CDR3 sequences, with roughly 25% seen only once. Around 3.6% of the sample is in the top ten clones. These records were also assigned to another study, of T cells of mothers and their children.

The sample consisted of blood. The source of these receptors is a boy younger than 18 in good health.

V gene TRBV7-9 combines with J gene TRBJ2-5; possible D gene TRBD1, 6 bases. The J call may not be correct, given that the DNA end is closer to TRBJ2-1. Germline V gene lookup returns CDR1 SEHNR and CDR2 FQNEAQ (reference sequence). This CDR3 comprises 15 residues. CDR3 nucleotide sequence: TGTGCCAGCAGCCTTCCTACAGGGAAGATCGATGAGCAGTTCTTC. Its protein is CASSLPTGKIDEQFF.

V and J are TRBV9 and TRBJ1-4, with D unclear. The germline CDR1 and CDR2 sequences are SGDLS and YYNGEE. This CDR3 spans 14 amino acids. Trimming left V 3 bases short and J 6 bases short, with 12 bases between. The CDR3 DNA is TGTGCCAGCAGCGGGGGTAGGATTGATGAAAAACTGTTTTTT. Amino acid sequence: CASSGGRIDEKLFF.

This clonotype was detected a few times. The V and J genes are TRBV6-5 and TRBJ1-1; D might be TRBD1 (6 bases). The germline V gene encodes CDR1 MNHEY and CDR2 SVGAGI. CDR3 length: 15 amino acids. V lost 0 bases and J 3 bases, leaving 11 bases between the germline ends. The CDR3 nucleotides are TGTGCCAGCAGTTACTCTGGGGACATAGACACTGAAGCTTTCTTT. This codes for CASSYSGDIDTEAFF.

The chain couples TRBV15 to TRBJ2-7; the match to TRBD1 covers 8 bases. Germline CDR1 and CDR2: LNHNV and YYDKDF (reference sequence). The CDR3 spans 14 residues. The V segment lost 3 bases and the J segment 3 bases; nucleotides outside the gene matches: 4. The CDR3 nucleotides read TGTGCCACCAGCAGGGACAGGGAAAACTACGAGCAGTACTTC. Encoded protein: CATSRDRENYEQYF.

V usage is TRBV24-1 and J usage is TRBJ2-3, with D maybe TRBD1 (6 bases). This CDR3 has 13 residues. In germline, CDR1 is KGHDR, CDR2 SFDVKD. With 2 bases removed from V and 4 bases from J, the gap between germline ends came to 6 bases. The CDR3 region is CATSDSGADTQYF. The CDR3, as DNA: TGTGCCACCAGTGATTCAGGGGCAGATACGCAGTATTTT.

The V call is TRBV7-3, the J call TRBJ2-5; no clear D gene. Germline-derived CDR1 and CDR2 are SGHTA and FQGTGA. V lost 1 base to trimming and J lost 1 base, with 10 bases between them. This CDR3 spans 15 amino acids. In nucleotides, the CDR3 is TGTGCCAGCAGCTTAATCGGGCGCGTCCAAGAGACCCAGTACTTC. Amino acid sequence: CASSLIGRVQETQYF.

CDR3 region: CASSFQTGRDEKLFF. DNA for the CDR3: TGCGCCAGCAGCTTCCAGACAGGAAGAGATGAAAAACTGTTTTTT. The chain uses TRBV5-1 and TRBJ1-4; TRBD1 might be the D (6 bases). Trimming took off 2 bases at V and 6 bases at J, with 14 bases between the two ends. The germline CDR1 and CDR2 sequences are SGHRS and YFSETQ. This CDR3 comprises 15 residues.

CDR3 protein: CASSAYLEASQYF. The CDR3 coding sequence is TGTGCCAGCAGCGCCTACTTGGAGGCGTCGCAGTACTTC. This chain uses TRBV7-9 with TRBJ2-7, with D possibly matching TRBD2 (5 bases). CDR3 length equals 13 residues. Trimming removed 5 bases at V and 9 bases at J, with 17 bases between. The V gene's germline CDR1 is SEHNR and CDR2 FQNEAQ (reference sequence).

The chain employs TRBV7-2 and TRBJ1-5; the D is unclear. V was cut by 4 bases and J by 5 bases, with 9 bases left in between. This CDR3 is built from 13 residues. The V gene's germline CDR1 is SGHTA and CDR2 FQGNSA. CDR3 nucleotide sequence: TGTGCCAGCAGCTCAGACAAATATCAGCCCCAGCATTTT. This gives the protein CASSSDKYQPQHF.

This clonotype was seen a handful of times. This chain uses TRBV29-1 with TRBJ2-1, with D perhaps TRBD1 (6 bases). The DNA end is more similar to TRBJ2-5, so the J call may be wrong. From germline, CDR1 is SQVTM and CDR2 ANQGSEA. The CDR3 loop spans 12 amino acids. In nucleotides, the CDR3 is TGCAGCGTTGTGGCAGGGGATGAGACCCAGTACTTC. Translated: CSVVAGDETQYF.